Below, 28 T cell receptor beta chains from the same sample are listed, as sequenced in a study of T cell clusters in autoimmune cytopenias. Approximately 36,000 genome equivalents of blood DNA were amplified for TRB. Multiplex touch-down PCR amplified TRB using TRB-A and TRB-B pools in one tube. TCRdb re-called the multiplex PCR reads and gives one entry per CDR3 protein, without DNA. The table for this sample gives around 11,000 distinct CDR3 sequences. Another study also made use of these data, one on T cell repertoires in aging, cancer and after chemotherapy.

Sequenced material: peripheral blood. The receptors stem from a human donor in good health.

Its frequency marks this clonotype as medium-sized (0.01 to 0.1%). V and J are TRBV29-1 and TRBJ1-2. Germline V gene lookup returns CDR1 SQVTM and CDR2 ANQGSEA. This CDR3 comprises 13 residues. This CDR3 reads CSVADMVNYGYTF.

The rearrangement joins TRBV6-2 or TRBV6-3 to TRBJ2-1. This CDR3 is built from 13 residues. Germline CDR1 reads MNHEY; CDR2 reads SVGEGT. CDR3 amino acids: CASNRGTYNEQFF.

J is TRBJ1-1 and V is TRBV5-4; TCRdb names TRBD1, which stays unverified in the absence of DNA. CDR1 is SGHNT, CDR2 YYREEE, per germline (reference sequence). CDR3 length: 13 residues. The CDR3 region is CASRVPGETEAFF.

This clonotype is identified as medium-sized from frequency. This rearrangement joins TRBV15 to TRBJ2-1; TCRdb lists TRBD2, though no DNA is available to test this call. CDR1 is LNHNV and CDR2 is YYDKDF in the germline V gene (reference sequence). This CDR3 has 15 residues. CDR3: CATSRERELDNEQFF. The full variable domain, in which reference TRBV15 and TRBJ2-1 provide the parts outside the CDR3, is DAMVIQNPRYQVTQFGKPVTLSCSQTLNHNVMYWYQQKSSQAPKLLFHYYDKDFNNEADTPDNFQSRRPNTSFCFLDIRSPGLGDTAMYLCATSRERELDNEQFFGPGTRLTVL.

This clonotype is identified as large from frequency. This chain uses TRBV6-5 with TRBJ1-1; TCRdb picks TRBD1, but there is no DNA to check that call. The germline gives CDR1 MNHEY, CDR2 SVGAGI. The CDR3 is 15 amino acids. This CDR3 reads CASSYLGQSNTEAFF.

This chain joins TRBV13 and TRBJ1-5; TCRdb picks TRBD1, but there is no DNA to check that call. Germline-derived CDR1 and CDR2 are PRHDT and FYEKMQ (reference sequence). This CDR3 has 15 residues. CDR3 amino acids: CASSLGGVSNQPQHF.

The chain uses TRBV28 and TRBJ2-3; TCRdb picks TRBD2, but there is no DNA to check that call. CDR1 is MDHEN, CDR2 SYDVKM, per germline. The CDR3 totals 16 residues. This CDR3 is CASSPRRERGSHTQYF.

Frequency places this clonotype as medium-sized. The V and J genes are TRBV12-3 or TRBV12-4 and TRBJ2-1; TCRdb calls TRBD2, which cannot be checked without DNA. The CDR3 consists of 16 residues. Here the CDR3 reads CASSATSLVNSDEQFF.

The chain couples TRBV18 to TRBJ2-5; TCRdb outputs TRBD2, but without DNA this stays unchecked. The germline CDR1 and CDR2 sequences are KGHSH and LQKENI. This CDR3 contains 15 residues. The CDR3 loop is CASSRDSGQQETQYF.

The J gene is TRBJ2-1, the V gene TRBV6-6; as DNA is missing, the TRBD1 call by TCRdb cannot be tested. The CDR3 sequence is 14 residues long. The germline V gene encodes CDR1 MNHNY and CDR2 SVGAGI (reference sequence). The CDR3 reads CASSYGRGVNEQFF.

This clonotype registers medium-sized by frequency. The rearrangement links TRBV27 to TRBJ2-3. Germline V gives CDR1 MNHEY, CDR2 SMNVEV (reference sequence). This CDR3 is built from 15 residues. The CDR3 loop reads CASSLEQMGTDTQYF.

This sequence joins TRBV20-1 and TRBJ2-1; checking the TCRdb D call of TRBD2 is not possible without DNA. The germline CDR1 and CDR2 sequences are DFQATT and SNEGSKA (reference sequence). CDR3 length equals 15 residues. This CDR3 is CSARGQRPKDSEQFF.

V and J are TRBV30 and TRBJ1-2. The CDR3 is 13 residues long. Germline CDR1 and CDR2: GTSNPN and SVGIG (reference sequence). The CDR3 reads CAWSVQETYGYTF.

The chain employs TRBV6-5 and TRBJ1-1. The CDR3 consists of 14 residues. CDR1 is MNHEY and CDR2 is SVGAGI in the germline V gene. The CDR3 sequence: CASINSGVGTEAFF.

V is TRBV6-2 or TRBV6-3 and J is TRBJ2-1; TCRdb's assignment of TRBD2 cannot be checked, as there is no DNA. Germline loops: CDR1 MNHEY, CDR2 SVGEGT. The CDR3 consists of 16 residues. CDR3 amino acids: CASSYPLAGALDVQFF.

The chain couples TRBV11-1 to TRBJ2-2. The CDR3 is 14 residues long. Germline V gives CDR1 SGHAT, CDR2 FQDESV (reference sequence). The CDR3 reads CASSDGENTGELFF.

The chain couples TRBV19 to TRBJ2-1; TCRdb's assignment of TRBD1 cannot be checked, as there is no DNA. The CDR3 length is 16 residues. Looked up from germline, CDR1 is LNHDA and CDR2 is SQIVND (reference sequence). The CDR3 sequence is CASSLRGELAYNEQFF.

J is TRBJ1-1 and V is TRBV28. The CDR3 has 11 amino acids. Germline V CDR1 and CDR2: MDHEN, SYDVKM. CDR3 protein: CASEGFTEAFF.

This chain connects TRBV5-1 to TRBJ1-4; the TRBD1 assignment by TCRdb is unverifiable without DNA. This CDR3 has 14 residues. Germline CDR1 reads SGHRS; CDR2 reads YFSETQ. The CDR3 sequence: CASSPTGANEKLFF.

This clonotype is classed as medium-sized by frequency. The gene calls are TRBV29-1 and TRBJ1-4; no DNA is available, so the TRBD1 call from TCRdb remains unchecked. Per germline, CDR1 SQVTM and CDR2 ANQGSEA. The CDR3 has 16 amino acids. CDR3 sequence reads: CSVLRDPHVSNEKLFF.

CDR3 in amino acids: CATRLNVEAFF. The chain employs TRBV6-5 and TRBJ1-1. CDR3 length: 11 amino acids. Germline V gives CDR1 MNHEY, CDR2 SVGAGI.

The chain uses TRBV4-3 and TRBJ2-7; TCRdb returns TRBD2, unconfirmable since there is no DNA. Per the germline V gene, CDR1 is LGHNA and CDR2 is YSLEER. The CDR3 is 17 residues long. This CDR3 is CASSQESVAGGPYEQYF.

The V and J genes are TRBV24-1 and TRBJ1-4. CDR3 length equals 15 residues. The germline gives CDR1 KGHDR, CDR2 SFDVKD. Here the CDR3 reads CATSDSRAAGEKLFF.

The chain recombines TRBV7-6 with TRBJ1-1. Germline values: CDR1 SGHVS, CDR2 FNYEAQ. CDR3 length: 14 residues. CDR3 in amino acids: CASSLGHLNTEAFF.

The chain has TRBV6-5 and TRBJ1-1. The length of the CDR3 is 12 residues. CDR1 MNHEY and CDR2 SVGAGI come from the germline V gene. CDR3 sequence: CAAAGGGTEAFF.

V usage is TRBV28 and J usage is TRBJ1-1. The germline V gene encodes CDR1 MDHEN and CDR2 SYDVKM. The CDR3 consists of 17 residues. The CDR3 loop is CASSSIFRGLMNTEAFF.

The chain is built from TRBV18 and TRBJ2-5; absent DNA, TCRdb's TRBD1 call cannot be checked. Germline CDR1 KGHSH, CDR2 LQKENI. The CDR3 is 15 residues long. The CDR3 sequence: CASSPLRGVQETQYF.

This chain uses TRBV6-4 with TRBJ1-1. CDR1 is MRHNA, CDR2 SNTAGT, per germline. The CDR3 is 13 amino acids. CDR3 protein: CASRGAASTEAFF.